Presented here are 26 T cell receptor beta chains from one specimen sequenced in a study of blood T cell repertoires in COVID-19. Some clones are missing from TCRdb's copy, which holds only in-frame ones; the method was immunoSEQ multiplex PCR. This table has fewer than 40,000 clones, around 85% appearing once. Sequencing was performed on peripheral blood. These receptors were obtained from a woman older than 75 with active or convalescent COVID-19.

The chain links TRBV5-4 to TRBJ2-1; D perhaps matches TRBD2 (5 bases). The CDR3 contains 15 residues. With 4 bases removed from V and 6 bases from J, the gap between germline ends came to 17 bases. Germline V gene sequence: CDR1 SGHNT, CDR2 YYREEE (reference sequence). CDR3 residues: CASSVANSLGNEQFF. CDR3 DNA sequence: TGTGCCAGCAGCGTAGCGAATAGTTTGGGCAATGAGCAGTTCTTC.

A few counts support this clone. V gene TRBV7-7 combines with J gene TRBJ1-1; D is uncertain. Germline-derived CDR1 and CDR2 are SSHAT and FNYEAQ (reference sequence). The V and J ends lost 4 bases and 0 bases respectively, with 6 bases between them. The CDR3 has 13 residues. CDR3 in amino acids: CASSSSLNTEAFF. Here the CDR3 DNA reads TGTGCCAGCAGCTCCAGTCTGAACACTGAAGCTTTCTTT.

The chain has TRBV12-3 or TRBV12-4 and TRBJ1-2; D unresolved. The CDR3 has 13 residues. V lost 2 bases to trimming and J lost 7 bases, with 11 bases between them. Here the CDR3 DNA reads TGTGCCAGCAGTTTACGTCGAGGGTCTGGCTACACCTTC. It specifies CASSLRRGSGYTF.

The chain carries TRBV29-1 and TRBJ2-1; 13 bases fit TRBD2. The CDR3 has 17 residues. Trimming took 1 base from V and 4 from J; bases not matched to a gene: 7. Germline V CDR1 and CDR2: SQVTM, ANQGSEA. The CDR3 loop reads CSVEGLLAGGTYNEQFF. The CDR3 DNA follows: TGCAGCGTTGAAGGTTTACTAGCGGGGGGGACATACAATGAGCAGTTCTTC.

The rearrangement uses TRBV29-1 and TRBJ2-1; TRBD2 agrees at 9 bases. The V gene end was trimmed by 7 bases and the J gene end by 8 bases; junction bases not matched to a gene: 9. The germline V gene encodes CDR1 SQVTM and CDR2 ANQGSEA. CDR3 size: 13 residues. DNA of the CDR3: TGCAGCGGTGGAATAAGGACTAGCGATGAGCAGTTCTTC. Translated: CSGGIRTSDEQFF.

This rearrangement joins TRBV10-2 to TRBJ2-7; 12 bases match TRBD2. The V and J ends lost 7 bases and 2 bases, in that order; junction bases with no gene match: 9. The germline V gene has CDR1 WSHSY and CDR2 SAAADI. CDR3 length: 16 residues. CDR3 in amino acids: CASTSPTSGGTYEQYF. The CDR3 DNA reads TGCGCCAGCACCTCACCCACTAGCGGGGGGACCTACGAGCAGTACTTC.

The chain couples TRBV28 to TRBJ2-5; D may be TRBD2 (6 bases). CDR3 length equals 12 residues. V lost 7 bases to trimming and J lost 5 bases, with 11 bases between them. From germline, CDR1 is MDHEN and CDR2 SYDVKM. CDR3 DNA sequence: TGTGCCAGCACCACGGGGGTTGAGACCCAGTACTTC. Encoded protein: CASTTGVETQYF.

V gene TRBV19 combines with J gene TRBJ2-7; TRBD2 might be the D (5 bases). The germline V and J ends were trimmed by 2 bases and 3 bases, with 11 bases remaining between them. This CDR3 contains 14 residues. Per germline, CDR1 LNHDA and CDR2 SQIVND (reference sequence). The CDR3 nucleotides read TGTGCCAGTAGTATAACTAGTGTAAGCTACGAGCAGTACTTC. This sequence encodes CASSITSVSYEQYF.

The V and J genes are TRBV9 and TRBJ1-2; TRBD1 matches at 10 bases. Germline V gives CDR1 SGDLS, CDR2 YYNGEE. V dropped 3 bases and J dropped 6; count of bases not matched to a gene: 11. The CDR3 runs 16 residues. In DNA, the CDR3 is TGTGCCAGCAGCGCCGGAGGGTTGACAGGGGGCGATGGCTACACCTTC. This codes for CASSAGGLTGGDGYTF.

The V call is TRBV12-3 or TRBV12-4, the J call TRBJ2-7; D is ambiguous. Trimming removed 0 bases from V and 3 bases from J, with 6 bases in between. CDR3 length: 13 amino acids. The CDR3 nucleotides are TGTGCCAGCAGTTTAGCCCCCCTCTACGAGCAGTACTTC. This translates into CASSLAPLYEQYF.

The V gene is TRBV7-2, the J gene TRBJ1-3; maybe TRBD1 (5 bases). The CDR3 is 18 residues long. V lost 5 bases and J 0 bases, leaving 20 bases between the germline ends. CDR1 SGHTA and CDR2 FQGNSA come from the germline V gene. CDR3 nucleotide sequence: TGTGCCAGCAGCGCGTTTTCCACACAGGTTCTCTCTGGAAACACCATATATTTT. This codes for CASSAFSTQVLSGNTIYF.

The V call is TRBV5-6, the J call TRBJ1-1; D possibly corresponds to TRBD1 (6 bases). Germline loops: CDR1 SGHDT, CDR2 YYEEEE. Deletions cut 2 bases from V and 0 bases from J, with 11 bases between. The CDR3 sequence is 15 residues long. The CDR3 nucleotides are TGTGCCAGCAGCTTACTGGACAGTATGAACACTGAAGCTTTCTTT. This translates into CASSLLDSMNTEAFF.

J is TRBJ2-7 and V is TRBV5-6; no definite D call. V lost 2 bases and J lost 6, with 6 bases in between. The CDR3 is 11 residues long. Germline assignment: CDR1 SGHDT and CDR2 YYEEEE. The CDR3 bases are TGTGCCAGCAGCTTACTCCGCGAGCAGTACTTC. Encoded protein: CASSLLREQYF.

V and J are TRBV19 and TRBJ1-5; D unclear. Germline CDR1 and CDR2: LNHDA and SQIVND (reference sequence). V was cut by 3 bases and J by 1 base, with 10 bases left in between. The CDR3 contains 15 residues. As DNA, the CDR3 is TGTGCCAGTAGTATTCAAGCGGACAGCAATCAGCCCCAGCATTTT. Its protein is CASSIQADSNQPQHF.

The chain links TRBV27 to TRBJ1-2; the match to TRBD1 covers 7 bases. The CDR3 has 15 residues. J gave up 2 bases and V 5 bases, and 8 bases lay outside the gene matches. Germline-derived CDR1 and CDR2 are MNHEY and SMNVEV (reference sequence). CDR3 nucleotides: TGTGCCAGCAGTGGAGGGACAGCTACCAACTATGGCTACACCTTC. Encoded protein: CASSGGTATNYGYTF.

The chain is built from TRBV7-7 and TRBJ2-1; 8 bases are shared with TRBD2. J was trimmed by 10 bases and V by 4 bases; bases with no gene match: 6. This CDR3 is 13 amino acids long. Germline CDR1 is SSHAT and CDR2 is FNYEAQ (reference sequence). The CDR3 coding sequence is TGTGCCAGCAGCTCGGGAGAGCGGGGGGAGCAGTTCTTC. This gives the protein CASSSGERGEQFF.

The chain couples TRBV7-8 to TRBJ1-2; D gene ambiguous. This CDR3 is 14 amino acids long. The germline V and J ends were trimmed by 1 base and 1 base, with 7 bases remaining between them. Germline V gene data show CDR1 as SGHVS and CDR2 as FQNEAQ. The CDR3 is CASSLGLINYGYTF. The CDR3 bases are TGTGCCAGCAGCTTAGGACTGATTAACTATGGCTACACCTTC.

The chain employs TRBV5-1 and TRBJ1-4; possible D gene TRBD1, 5 bases. Germline assignment: CDR1 SGHRS and CDR2 YFSETQ. The CDR3 has 14 amino acids. Trimming took off 3 bases at V and 4 bases at J, with 10 bases between the two ends. CDR3 region: CASSWGGNNEKLFF. In nucleotides, the CDR3 is TGCGCCAGCAGCTGGGGGGGAAATAATGAAAAACTGTTTTTT. Variable domain in full (rest from reference TRBV5-1 and TRBJ1-4): KAGVTQTPRYLIKTRGQQVTLSCSPISGHRSVSWYQQTPGQGLQFLFEYFSETQRNKGNFPGRFSGRQFSNSRSEMNVSTLELGDSALYLCASSWGGNNEKLFFGSGTQLSVL.

This clone was observed once. V gene TRBV11-2 combines with J gene TRBJ1-1; 9 nucleotides match TRBD1. Germline V gene lookup returns CDR1 SGHAT and CDR2 FQNNGV. V lost 1 base and J lost 3; bases outside the gene matches: 0. The CDR3 consists of 14 residues. The CDR3 DNA reads as TGTGCCAGCAGCTTAGGGACAGGGGACACTGAAGCTTTCTTT. It yields the protein CASSLGTGDTEAFF.

This clone was picked up a small number of times. The rearrangement links TRBV12-5 to TRBJ1-2, with no clear D. The germline V gene encodes CDR1 LGHNT and CDR2 FRNRAP. The CDR3 totals 14 residues. V dropped 5 bases and J dropped 2 bases, with 12 bases sitting between them. CDR3 sequence: CASGVEPGNYGYTF. In DNA form, the CDR3 reads TGTGCTAGTGGTGTGGAGCCGGGGAACTATGGCTACACCTTC.

The rearrangement links TRBV6-5 to TRBJ2-1; perhaps TRBD1 as D (6 bases). V shed 6 bases and J shed 8 bases, with 14 bases lying between them. Germline CDR1 MNHEY, CDR2 SVGAGI. This CDR3 has 13 residues. CDR3 residues: CASRRQAWDEQFF. The DNA for the CDR3 is TGTGCCAGCAGGAGACAGGCCTGGGATGAGCAGTTCTTC.

The rearrangement links TRBV27 to TRBJ1-1; 11 bases align to TRBD1. CDR1 is MNHEY and CDR2 is SMNVEV in the germline V gene (reference sequence). V shed 3 bases and J 0 bases; nucleotides not matched to a gene: 3. This CDR3 region has 16 residues. The CDR3 region is CASSFRTGGMNTEAFF. CDR3 DNA sequence: TGTGCCAGCAGTTTTCGGACAGGGGGCATGAACACTGAAGCTTTCTTT.

The gene calls are TRBV10-1 and TRBJ2-3; a possible D gene is TRBD2 (6 bases). From germline, CDR1 is WNHNN and CDR2 SYGVQD (reference sequence). V was shortened by 0 bases and J by 3 bases, with 7 bases between the two germline ends. The CDR3 covers 14 residues. CDR3 loop: CASSESGGTDTQYF. DNA of the CDR3: TGCGCCAGCAGTGAGTCGGGGGGAACAGATACGCAGTATTTT.

The chain is built from TRBV9 and TRBJ2-2; TRBD1 matches 8 bases. Germline lookup yields CDR1 SGDLS and CDR2 YYNGEE. J lost 7 bases, V lost 2 bases, and 1 base had no gene match. The CDR3 runs 13 residues. CDR3 in DNA: TGTGCCAGCAGCGTCGGACAGGGCGGGGAGCTGTTTTTT. Translating gives CASSVGQGGELFF. Full variable domain (outside the CDR3, taken from reference TRBV9 and TRBJ2-2): DSGVTQTPKHLITATGQRVTLRCSPRSGDLSVYWYQQSLDQGLQFLIQYYNGEERAKGNILERFSAQQFPDLHSELNLSSLELGDSALYFCASSVGQGGELFFGEGSRLTVL.

V and J are TRBV11-2 and TRBJ1-2, with 9 bases identical to TRBD1. This CDR3 is built from 14 residues. V shed 5 bases, J shed 5 bases, and the junction held 6 bases outside the gene matches. Per the germline V gene, CDR1 is SGHAT and CDR2 is FQNNGV. CDR3 in amino acids: CASSGLQGAYGYTF. For the CDR3, the DNA is TGTGCCAGCAGCGGGCTACAGGGGGCGTATGGCTACACCTTC.

This rearrangement joins TRBV2 to TRBJ1-2; D not resolved. The CDR3 runs 15 residues. CDR1 is SNHLY and CDR2 is FYNNEI in the germline V gene. Trimming pared 2 bases from V and 8 bases from J, leaving 18 bases between. The CDR3 reads CASSETVPSRGGYTF. The CDR3 nucleotides read TGTGCCAGCAGTGAAACTGTGCCCAGCAGAGGAGGCTACACCTTC.